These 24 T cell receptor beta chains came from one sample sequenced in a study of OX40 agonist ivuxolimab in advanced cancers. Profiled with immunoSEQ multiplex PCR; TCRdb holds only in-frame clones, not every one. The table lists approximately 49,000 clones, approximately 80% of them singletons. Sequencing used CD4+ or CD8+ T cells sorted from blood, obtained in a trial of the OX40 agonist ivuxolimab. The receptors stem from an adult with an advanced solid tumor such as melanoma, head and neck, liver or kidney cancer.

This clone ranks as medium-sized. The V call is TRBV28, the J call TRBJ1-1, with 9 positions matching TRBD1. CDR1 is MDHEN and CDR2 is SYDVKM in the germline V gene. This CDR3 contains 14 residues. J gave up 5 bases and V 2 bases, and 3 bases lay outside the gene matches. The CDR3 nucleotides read TGTGCCAGCAGTTTAACAGGGGGCTCGACTGAAGCTTTCTTT. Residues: CASSLTGGSTEAFF.

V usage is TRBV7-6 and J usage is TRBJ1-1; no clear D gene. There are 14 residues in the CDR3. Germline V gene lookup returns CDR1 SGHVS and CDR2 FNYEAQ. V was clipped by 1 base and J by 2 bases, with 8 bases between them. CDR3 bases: TGTGCCAGCAGCTTAGACGGCGGAAACACTGAAGCTTTCTTT. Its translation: CASSLDGGNTEAFF.

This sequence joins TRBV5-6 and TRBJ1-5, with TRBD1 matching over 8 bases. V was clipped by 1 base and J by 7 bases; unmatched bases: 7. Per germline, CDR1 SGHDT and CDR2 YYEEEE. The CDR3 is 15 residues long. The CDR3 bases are TGTGCCAGCAGCTTGCAGGGGGCTTCGTACCAGCCCCAGCATTTT. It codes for CASSLQGASYQPQHF. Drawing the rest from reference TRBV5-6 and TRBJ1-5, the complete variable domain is DAGVTQSPTHLIKTRGQQVTLRCSPKSGHDTVSWYQQALGQGPQFIFQYYEEEERQRGNFPDRFSGHQFPNYSSELNVNALLLGDSALYLCASSLQGASYQPQHFGDGTRLSIL.

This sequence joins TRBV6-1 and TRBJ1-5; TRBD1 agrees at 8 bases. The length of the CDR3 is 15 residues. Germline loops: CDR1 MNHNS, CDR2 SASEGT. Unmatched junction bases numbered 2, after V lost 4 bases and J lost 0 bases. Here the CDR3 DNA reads TGTGCCAGCAGTGTACAGGGGGTTAGCAATCAGCCCCAGCATTTT. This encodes CASSVQGVSNQPQHF.

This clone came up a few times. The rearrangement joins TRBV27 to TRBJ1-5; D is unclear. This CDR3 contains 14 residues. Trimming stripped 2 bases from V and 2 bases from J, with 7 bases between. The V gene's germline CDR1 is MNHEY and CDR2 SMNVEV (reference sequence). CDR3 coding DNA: TGTGCCAGCAGTTTAAGGCCGGGCAATCAGCCCCAGCATTTT. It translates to CASSLRPGNQPQHF.

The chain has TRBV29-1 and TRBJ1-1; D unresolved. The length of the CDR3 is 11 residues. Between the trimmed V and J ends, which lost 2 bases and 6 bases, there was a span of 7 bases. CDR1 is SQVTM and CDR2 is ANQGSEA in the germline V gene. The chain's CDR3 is CSVEPGSEAFF. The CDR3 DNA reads TGCAGCGTTGAACCGGGGTCTGAAGCTTTCTTT.

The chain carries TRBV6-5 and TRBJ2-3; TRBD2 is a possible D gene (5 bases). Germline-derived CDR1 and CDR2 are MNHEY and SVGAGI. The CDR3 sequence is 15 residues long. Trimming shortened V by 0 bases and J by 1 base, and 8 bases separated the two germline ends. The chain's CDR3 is CASSYSRVRTDTQYF. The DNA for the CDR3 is TGTGCCAGCAGTTACTCGCGGGTTCGCACAGATACGCAGTATTTT.

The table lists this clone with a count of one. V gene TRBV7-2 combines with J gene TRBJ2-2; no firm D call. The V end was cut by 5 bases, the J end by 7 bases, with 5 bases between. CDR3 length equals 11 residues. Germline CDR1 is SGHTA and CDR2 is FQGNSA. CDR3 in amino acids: CASSLLGELFF. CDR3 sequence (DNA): TGTGCCAGCAGCCTGCTCGGGGAGCTGTTTTTT.

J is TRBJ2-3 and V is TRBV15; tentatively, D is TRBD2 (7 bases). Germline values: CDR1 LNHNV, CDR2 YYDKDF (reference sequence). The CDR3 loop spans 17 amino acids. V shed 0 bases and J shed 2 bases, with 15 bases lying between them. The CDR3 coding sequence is TGTGCCACCAGCAGAGATGCTGGGGGGGCCTTCACAGATACGCAGTATTTT. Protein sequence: CATSRDAGGAFTDTQYF.

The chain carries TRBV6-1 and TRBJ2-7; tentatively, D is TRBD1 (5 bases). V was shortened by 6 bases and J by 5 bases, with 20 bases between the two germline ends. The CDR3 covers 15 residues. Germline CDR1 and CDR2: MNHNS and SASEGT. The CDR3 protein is CASRVQGRVYDEQYV. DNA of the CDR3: TGTGCCAGCAGGGTGCAGGGCAGGGTGTACGACGAGCAGTACGTC.

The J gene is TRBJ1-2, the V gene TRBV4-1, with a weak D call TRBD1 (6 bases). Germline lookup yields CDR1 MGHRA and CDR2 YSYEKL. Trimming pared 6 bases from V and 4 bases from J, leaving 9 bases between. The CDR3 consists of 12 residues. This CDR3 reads CASRDSLYGYTF. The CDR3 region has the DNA TGCGCCAGCAGGGACAGCCTCTATGGCTACACCTTC.

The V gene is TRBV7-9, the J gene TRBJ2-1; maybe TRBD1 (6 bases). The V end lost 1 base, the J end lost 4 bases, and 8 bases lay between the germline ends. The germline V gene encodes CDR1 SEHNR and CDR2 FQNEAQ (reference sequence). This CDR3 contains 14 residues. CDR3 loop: CASSLGQGYNEQFF. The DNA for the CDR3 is TGTGCCAGCAGCTTAGGGCAGGGGTACAATGAGCAGTTCTTC.

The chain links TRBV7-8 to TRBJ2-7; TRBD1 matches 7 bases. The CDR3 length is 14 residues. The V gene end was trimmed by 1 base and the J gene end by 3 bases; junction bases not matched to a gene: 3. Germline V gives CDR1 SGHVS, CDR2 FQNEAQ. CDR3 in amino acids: CASSLGTGNYEQYV. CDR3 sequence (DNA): TGTGCCAGCAGCTTAGGGACAGGAAACTACGAGCAGTACGTC.

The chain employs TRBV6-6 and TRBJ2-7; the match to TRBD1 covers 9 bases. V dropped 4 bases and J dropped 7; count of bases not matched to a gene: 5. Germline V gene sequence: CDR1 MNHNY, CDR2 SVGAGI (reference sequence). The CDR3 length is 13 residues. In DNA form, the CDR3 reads TGTGCCAGCAGTTCGACAGGGGGTGTAGAGCAGTACGTC. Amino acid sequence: CASSSTGGVEQYV.

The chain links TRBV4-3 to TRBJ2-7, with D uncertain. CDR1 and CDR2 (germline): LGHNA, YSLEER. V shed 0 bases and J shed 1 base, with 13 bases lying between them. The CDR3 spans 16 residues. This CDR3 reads CASSQEVEARSYEQYF. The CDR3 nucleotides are TGCGCCAGCAGCCAAGAGGTCGAAGCAAGATCCTACGAGCAGTACTTC.

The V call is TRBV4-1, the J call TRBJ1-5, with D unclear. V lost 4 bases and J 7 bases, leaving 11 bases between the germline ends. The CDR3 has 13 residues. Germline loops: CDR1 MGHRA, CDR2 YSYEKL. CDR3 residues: CASSPEPGQPQHF. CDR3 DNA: TGCGCCAGCAGCCCCGAACCAGGACAGCCCCAGCATTTT.

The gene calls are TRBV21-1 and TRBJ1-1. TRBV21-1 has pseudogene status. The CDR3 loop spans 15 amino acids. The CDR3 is CASSKGGGMNTEAFF. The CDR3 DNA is TGTGCCAGCAGCAAAGGAGGGGGGATGAACACTGAAGCTTTCTTT.

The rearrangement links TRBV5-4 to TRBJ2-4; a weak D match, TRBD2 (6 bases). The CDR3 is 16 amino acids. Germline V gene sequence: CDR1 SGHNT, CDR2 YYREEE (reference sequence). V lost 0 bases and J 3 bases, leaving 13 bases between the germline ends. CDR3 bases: TGTGCCAGCAGCTTGGACGGGGGAGGAGGCAAAAACATTCAGTACTTC. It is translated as CASSLDGGGGKNIQYF.

As DNA, the CDR3 is TGTGCCAGCAGTTTGTTGTCGGCAAGCACAGATACGCAGTATTTT. Amino acid sequence: CASSLLSASTDTQYF. The chain employs TRBV5-6 and TRBJ2-3, with unresolved D. The V gene's germline CDR1 is SGHDT and CDR2 YYEEEE. V lost 5 bases to trimming and J lost 0 bases, with 13 bases between them. This CDR3 has 15 residues. Full variable domain (remainder filled in from reference TRBV5-6 and TRBJ2-3): DAGVTQSPTHLIKTRGQQVTLRCSPKSGHDTVSWYQQALGQGPQFIFQYYEEEERQRGNFPDRFSGHQFPNYSSELNVNALLLGDSALYLCASSLLSASTDTQYFGPGTRLTVL.

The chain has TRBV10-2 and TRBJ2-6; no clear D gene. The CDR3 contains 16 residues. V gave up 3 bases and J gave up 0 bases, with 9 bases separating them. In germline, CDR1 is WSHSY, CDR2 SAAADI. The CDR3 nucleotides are TGCGCCAGCAGTGAAAAACACCTCTCTGGGGCCAACGTCCTGACTTTC. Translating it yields CASSEKHLSGANVLTF.

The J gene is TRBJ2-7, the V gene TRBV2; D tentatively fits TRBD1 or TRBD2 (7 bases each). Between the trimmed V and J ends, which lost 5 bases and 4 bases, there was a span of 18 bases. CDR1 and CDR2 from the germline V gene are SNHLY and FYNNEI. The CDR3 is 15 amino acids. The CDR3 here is CASSSTAQGGYEQYF. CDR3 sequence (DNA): TGTGCCAGCAGTTCGACAGCTCAGGGGGGGTACGAGCAGTACTTC.

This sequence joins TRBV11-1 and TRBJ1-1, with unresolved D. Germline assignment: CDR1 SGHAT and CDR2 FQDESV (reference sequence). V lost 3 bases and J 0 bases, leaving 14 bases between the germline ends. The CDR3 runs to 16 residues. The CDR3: CASSLAAERMNTEAFF. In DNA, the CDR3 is TGTGCCAGCAGCTTGGCCGCGGAACGTATGAACACTGAAGCTTTCTTT. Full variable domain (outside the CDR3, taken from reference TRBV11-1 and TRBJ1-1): EAEVAQSPRYKITEKSQAVAFWCDPISGHATLYWYRQILGQGPELLVQFQDESVVDDSQLPKDRFSAERLKGVDSTLKIQPAELGDSAMYLCASSLAAERMNTEAFFGQGTRLTVV.

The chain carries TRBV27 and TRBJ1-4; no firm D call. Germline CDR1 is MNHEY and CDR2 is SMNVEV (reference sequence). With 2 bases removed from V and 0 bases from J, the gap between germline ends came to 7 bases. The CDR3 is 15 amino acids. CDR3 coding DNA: TGTGCCAGCAGTTTAGGTTTAGCAACTAATGAAAAACTGTTTTTT. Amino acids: CASSLGLATNEKLFF.

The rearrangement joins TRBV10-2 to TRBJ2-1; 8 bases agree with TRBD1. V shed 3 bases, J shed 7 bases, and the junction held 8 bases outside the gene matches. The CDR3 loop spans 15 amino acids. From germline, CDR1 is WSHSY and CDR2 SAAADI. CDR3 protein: CASSEGQGAVNEQFF. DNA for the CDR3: TGCGCCAGCAGTGAAGGGCAGGGGGCTGTAAATGAGCAGTTCTTC.